This paragraph reports one T cell receptor beta chain. Its antigen is still unknown. Germline loops: CDR1 MNHEY, CDR2 SVGEGT. The length of the CDR3 is 19 residues. V lost 5 bases and J lost 5; bases outside the gene matches: 18. This was the immunoSEQ v4 assay. Profiled with immunoSEQ multiplex PCR; TCRdb holds only in-frame clones, not every one. The sample consists of roughly 6,300 clones, more than 70% of them appearing once. These data belong to a study of T cells in placental villitis. General observations from the study: CMV cases had CMV-specific clone frequency about 0.01 versus 0.001 in villitis of unknown etiology. Especially in controls, some T cells may have come from decidua, not villi.

The chain employs TRBV6-2 or TRBV6-3 and TRBJ2-2; TRBD2 aligns across 9 bases. Source material: placental tissue containing maternal and fetal cells. The clonotype originates from a human patient with infectious villitis; the placental T cells may come from both mother and fetus. The CDR3 coding sequence is TGTGCCAGCAGTATAACCGGGACTAGCCTGGAGTATCGGACCGGGGAGCTGTTTTTT. Protein product: CASSITGTSLEYRTGELFF.